This TCR beta chain was profiled in a study of blood T cell repertoires in COVID-19. The protocol was immunoSEQ multiplex PCR, while the TCRdb copy is restricted to in-frame clones and leaves out a portion. The sample consists of roughly 280,000 clones, around 90% of them appearing once. V was shortened by 2 bases and J by 5 bases, with 9 bases between the two germline ends. Looked up from germline, CDR1 is SGHAT and CDR2 is FQNNGV. The CDR3 is made up of 14 amino acids. Sequenced: PBMCs or T cells enriched from blood (not recorded which). V is TRBV11-2 and J is TRBJ2-2, with D tentatively TRBD2 (5 bases). The TCR comes from a man aged 40-55 years who had been exposed to COVID-19. CDR3 sequence (DNA): TGTGCCAGCAGCTTAATCTCGGGGACCGGGGAGCTGTTTTTT. This gives the protein CASSLISGTGELFF.